This T cell receptor beta chain stems from a study of cytomegalovirus exposure and HLA in healthy donors. PCR involved 60 Vbeta and 13 Jbeta primers. Here immunoSEQ multiplex PCR was the method, and the copy in TCRdb shows in-frame clones only, minus some. The sample shows around 100,000 clones, 60% to 85% of them seen only once. Germline assignment: CDR1 SGHRS and CDR2 YFSETQ. Trimming removed 1 base from V and 8 bases from J; junction bases left unmatched: 5. The CDR3 length is 14 residues. Regarding this clone: Its antigen is currently unknown.

Study observations and caveats: Later work found that TCR association rates differed between HLA loci; DRB1 had the most and HLA-C the fewest.

The rearrangement joins TRBV5-1 to TRBJ1-2, with 10 bases aligning to TRBD1. Sequences were obtained from PBMCs. This receptor was taken from a woman under 30 in good health and CMV-seropositive. The CDR3 DNA reads TGCGCCAGCAGCTTGTTGACAGGGGGCGCGGGCTACACCTTC. This gives the protein CASSLLTGGAGYTF.